This T cell receptor (beta chain) was recovered during a study of OX40 agonist ivuxolimab in advanced cancers. In the study overall: Ivuxolimab, an antibody acting as an agonist of OX40 (CD134), was used to treat patients. Every 2 weeks, ivuxolimab was infused into the patients intravenously at between 0.01 and 10 mg/kg. Study-wide points: Partial responders dosed at 0.1-3.0 mg/kg displayed clonal expansion ranking among the lowest.

Measured with immunoSEQ multiplex PCR; TCRdb has only the in-frame clones, and not every one. The sample contains 55,000 to 70,000 clones, approximately 86% of which appear only once. On this clone itself: As yet, its antigen is unknown.

Germline CDR1 reads ENHRY; CDR2 reads SYGVKD. CDR3 length: 15 amino acids. With V trimmed by 6 bases and J by 7 bases, 10 bases remained unmatched. The material sequenced was CD4+ or CD8+ T cells sorted from blood, taken in a trial of the OX40 agonist ivuxolimab. The source of this sequence is an adult with an advanced solid tumor such as melanoma, head and neck, liver or kidney cancer. The genes are TRBV10-3 and TRBJ2-1; 9 nucleotides agree with TRBD2. The CDR3 DNA is TGTGCCATCAGCGCGGGAGGGCCTCTGAGAAATGAGCAGTTCTTC. It is translated as CAISAGGPLRNEQFF.